A single sample is the source of the 10 T cell receptor beta chains below, sequenced in a study of blood T cell repertoires in COVID-19. Method: immunoSEQ multiplex PCR; TCRdb's copy keeps in-frame clones and lacks some. Altogether approximately 240,000 clones are present, more than 70% being singletons, with the ten largest covering roughly 2%. The sample was peripheral blood. The receptor source for this set is a woman aged 40 to 50 who had recovered from COVID-19.

The rearrangement joins TRBV28 to TRBJ1-2; TRBD1 matches at 8 bases. Trimming cost V 5 bases and J 4 bases; bases outside gene matches: 6. CDR3 length equals 14 residues. Germline-derived CDR1 and CDR2 are MDHEN and SYDVKM. CDR3 in amino acids: CASSQQGAGYGYTF. The DNA for the CDR3 is TGTGCCAGCAGTCAGCAGGGGGCGGGCTATGGCTACACCTTC.

This clone has a single count. The chain has TRBV19 and TRBJ1-2, with 11 bases fitting TRBD1. V lost 4 bases to trimming and J lost 7 bases; unmatched junction nucleotides: 8. Germline lookup yields CDR1 LNHDA and CDR2 SQIVND (reference sequence). CDR3 length: 15 residues. CDR3 sequence (DNA): TGTGCCAGTAGTAGACGGGGACAGGGGGAAACTGGCTACACCTTC. This gives the protein CASSRRGQGETGYTF.

This clone was counted a few times. This chain joins TRBV11-3 and TRBJ2-2; 11 nucleotides align to TRBD2. Germline loops: CDR1 SGHNT, CDR2 YENEEA. V trimming: 6 bases; J trimming: 2 bases; junction bases outside the gene matches: 11. The CDR3 extends over 18 amino acids. The CDR3 coding sequence is TGTGCCAGCAGTCCCTTACTAGCGGGAGCGATAAACACCGGGGAGCTGTTTTTT. Protein sequence: CASSPLLAGAINTGELFF.

The rearrangement links TRBV7-3 to TRBJ2-3, with 12 bases that match TRBD2. This CDR3 spans 14 amino acids. With 5 bases clipped from V and 8 bases from J, the junction kept 5 bases outside the gene matches. The germline V gene has CDR1 SGHTA and CDR2 FQGTGA. In nucleotides, the CDR3 is TGTGCCAGCAGCCTAGCGGGGGGGCCTTCTACGCAGTATTTT. Translating gives CASSLAGGPSTQYF.

The V call is TRBV24-1, the J call TRBJ1-5; a possible D gene is TRBD1 (6 bases). V was shortened by 4 bases and J by 2 bases, with 11 bases between the two germline ends. This CDR3 region has 15 residues. Germline values: CDR1 KGHDR, CDR2 SFDVKD. DNA of the CDR3: TGTGCCACCAGTGACCGTTCAGGGGGCAATCAGCCCCAGCATTTT. Translation: CATSDRSGGNQPQHF.

This rearrangement joins TRBV5-3 to TRBJ1-5; D unclear. TRBV5-3 counts as an open reading frame of uncertain function. V dropped 0 bases and J dropped 1 base, with 14 bases sitting between them. The length of the CDR3 is 17 residues. The CDR3 bases are TGTGCCAGAAGCTTGGTGAGTGGGCGCAGGAGCAATCAGCCCCAGCATTTT. This sequence encodes CARSLVSGRRSNQPQHF.

The chain couples TRBV6-5 to TRBJ2-2, with TRBD2 matching over 11 bases. Germline V gene data show CDR1 as MNHEY and CDR2 as SVGAGI. CDR3 length equals 16 residues. With 2 bases clipped from V and 5 bases from J, the junction kept 4 bases outside the gene matches. The CDR3 nucleotides read TGTGCCAGCAGTTACCAAATAGCGGGAGGGACCGGGGAGCTGTTTTTT. Amino acids: CASSYQIAGGTGELFF.

This clone was observed a single time. The CDR3: CASSQDLGGAVYNEQFF. In DNA form, the CDR3 reads TGCGCCAGCAGCCAAGATCTAGGGGGGGCGGTTTACAATGAGCAGTTCTTC. The rearrangement joins TRBV4-1 to TRBJ2-1; D is possibly TRBD2 (7 bases). Trimming pared 0 bases from V and 4 bases from J, leaving 16 bases between. Germline V gene sequence: CDR1 MGHRA, CDR2 YSYEKL. The CDR3 length is 17 residues.

The rearrangement uses TRBV7-2 and TRBJ2-7, with D tentatively TRBD1 (5 bases). Trimming cost V 5 bases and J 2 bases, with 16 bases left between them. The germline V gene has CDR1 SGHTA and CDR2 FQGNSA. This CDR3 comprises 15 residues. The CDR3 DNA reads as TGTGCCAGCAGCCCCGAGTCAGGGATCACCTACGAGCAGTACTTC. Its translation: CASSPESGITYEQYF.

The rearrangement uses TRBV19 and TRBJ2-5, with 7 nucleotides matching TRBD1. Germline V gives CDR1 LNHDA, CDR2 SQIVND (reference sequence). With 7 bases clipped from V and 4 bases from J, the junction kept 6 bases outside the gene matches. The CDR3 is 13 residues long. For the CDR3, the DNA is TGTGCCAGTACCCCGACAGGGTCAGAGACCCAGTACTTC. Protein product: CASTPTGSETQYF. The variable domain in full, completed from reference TRBV19 and TRBJ2-5, reads DGGITQSPKYLFRKEGQNVTLSCEQNLNHDAMYWYRQDPGQGLRLIYYSQIVNDFQKGDIAEGYSVSREKKESFPLTVTSAQKNPTAFYLCASTPTGSETQYFGPGTRLLVL.